This TCR beta chain was retrieved from a study of tumor and adjacent non-tumor tissue in lung cancer. General study results and limits: Compared with tumor, normal lung showed significantly lower TCR diversity.

Three rounds of nested PCR, following a modified ARM-PCR protocol, produced the TCRbeta library. One entry per CDR3 protein results from TCRdb running MiXCR on the multiplex PCR reads. Among more than 45,000 distinct CDR3 sequences listed, 64% were seen once. No cell sorting was done before RNA was extracted from the tissue. This non-tumor lung sample came from over 3 cm beyond the tumor edge. Between August and November 2014, newly diagnosed, chemotherapy-naive lung cancer patients underwent thoracic surgery in China. Germline V gives CDR1 WNHNN, CDR2 SYGVQD (reference sequence). The CDR3 runs 14 residues. The table lists this clonotype with a few counts. The antigen remains unidentified. Being one base from a much bigger clone, this may be a read error.

The sample consisted of distant non-tumor lung tissue. This clonotype was sampled from a woman between 65 and 79 years old with non-small cell lung cancer. The chain uses TRBV10-1 and TRBJ2-7; TRBD2 is a possible D gene (6 bases). CDR3 sequence (DNA): TGCGCCAGCAGTGACCGGCGGGACTCCCACGAGCAGTACTTC. Encoded protein: CASSDRRDSHEQYF.